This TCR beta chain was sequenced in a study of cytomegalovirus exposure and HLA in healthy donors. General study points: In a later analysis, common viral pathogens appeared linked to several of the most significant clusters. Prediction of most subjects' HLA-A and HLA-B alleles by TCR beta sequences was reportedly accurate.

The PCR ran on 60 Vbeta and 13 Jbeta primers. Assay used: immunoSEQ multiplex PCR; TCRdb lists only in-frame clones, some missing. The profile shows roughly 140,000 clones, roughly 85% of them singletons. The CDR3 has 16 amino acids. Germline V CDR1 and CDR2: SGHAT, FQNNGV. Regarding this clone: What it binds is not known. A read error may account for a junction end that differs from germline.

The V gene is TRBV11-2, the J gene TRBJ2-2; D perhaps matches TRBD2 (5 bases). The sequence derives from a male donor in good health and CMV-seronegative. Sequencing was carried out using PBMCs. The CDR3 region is CVSSYPRVSNTGELFF. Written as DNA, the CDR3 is TGTGTCAGCAGCTACCCGCGGGTTTCGAACACCGGGGAGCTGTTTTTT.